What follows are 17 T cell receptor beta chains derived from one specimen sequenced in a study of T cells in Graves' hyperthyroidism and ophthalmopathy. Template material for amplifying TCR beta CDR3 regions consisted of RNA transcripts. HTBI primers drove first-round RT-PCR of the TCR CDR3. TCRdb used MiXCR to reprocess the multiplex PCR reads, holding one entry per CDR3 protein. The data show hundreds of thousands of distinct CDR3 sequences, roughly 15% seen once. The sequenced material came from blood. These TCRs come from a woman younger than 35 with Graves' hyperthyroidism.

V gene TRBV20-1 combines with J gene TRBJ2-2; 8 nucleotides match TRBD1. CDR3 length: 14 residues. Trimming removed 5 bases from V and 3 bases from J; junction bases left unmatched: 5. Germline V gene data show CDR1 as DFQATT and CDR2 as SNEGSKA (reference sequence). The CDR3 reads CSALDRVYTGELFF. CDR3 DNA: TGCAGTGCTTTGGACAGGGTGTACACCGGGGAGCTGTTTTTT.

This clonotype was observed at least ten times. V is TRBV12-3 or TRBV12-4 and J is TRBJ1-2, with 9 bases lining up with TRBD1. The CDR3 spans 15 residues. After removal of 4 bases from V and 4 bases from J, the junction contained 7 bases not matched to a gene. CDR3 in DNA: TGTGCCAGCAGTTCAACCCCGACAGGGGGCTATGGCTACACCTTC. Its translation: CASSSTPTGGYGYTF.

This clonotype was counted ten times or more. The chain links TRBV28 to TRBJ2-1; the match to TRBD1 covers 10 bases. J lost 12 bases, V lost 3 bases, and 5 bases had no gene match. The germline V gene has CDR1 MDHEN and CDR2 SYDVKM. The CDR3 loop spans 13 amino acids. In DNA form, the CDR3 reads TGTGCCAGCAGTTTCGGGACAGGGGACGGGCAGTTCTTC. It specifies CASSFGTGDGQFF.

Only one count was recorded for this clonotype. The junction differs from germline at one of its ends, possibly a read error. The gene calls are TRBV28 and TRBJ2-5; 10 bases line up with TRBD1. Germline values: CDR1 MDHEN, CDR2 SYDVKM. The CDR3 totals 12 residues. CDR3 region: CASSTPTGTGDF. The CDR3 region has the DNA TGTGCCAGCAGTACCCCAACCGGGACAGGGGACTTC.

This clonotype has a count of ten or more. The chain uses TRBV11-1 and TRBJ2-5; TRBD2 matches at 7 bases. V gave up 5 bases and J gave up 5 bases; unmatched junction bases: 8. The length of the CDR3 is 14 residues. The germline CDR1 and CDR2 sequences are SGHAT and FQDESV (reference sequence). CDR3 sequence: CASSQAGPYETQYF. The CDR3 DNA reads TGTGCCAGCAGCCAAGCGGGGCCGTACGAGACCCAGTACTTC.

This clonotype was counted only a few times. The CDR3 sequence: CASSLGHPTDTQYF. In DNA, the CDR3 is TGCGCCAGCAGCTTGGGACACCCGACAGATACGCAGTATTTT. The rearrangement uses TRBV5-1 and TRBJ2-3, with unresolved D. This CDR3 is 14 amino acids long. The germline V gene has CDR1 SGHRS and CDR2 YFSETQ. Trimming left V 0 bases short and J 3 bases short, with 8 bases between.

The genes are TRBV12-3 or TRBV12-4 and TRBJ1-1; D call uncertain. The length of the CDR3 is 13 residues. V was trimmed by 3 bases and J by 4 bases, leaving 9 bases between them. DNA for the CDR3: TGTGCCAGCAGTTTGTGGGCAGGCACTGAAGCTTTCTTT. Its translation is CASSLWAGTEAFF.

This clonotype has a single count. V and J are TRBV7-8 and TRBJ2-1, with 8 bases that match TRBD2. The junction had 7 bases not matched to a gene; V was cut back by 5 bases and J by 4 bases. The CDR3 has 15 amino acids. From germline, CDR1 is SGHVS and CDR2 FQNEAQ. This chain's CDR3 is CASSDRLAIYNEQFF. The DNA of the CDR3 is TGTGCCAGCAGCGATCGACTAGCGATTTACAATGAGCAGTTCTTC. Full variable domain (missing parts from reference TRBV7-8 and TRBJ2-1): GAGVSQSPRYKVAKRGQDVALRCDPISGHVSLFWYQQALGQGPEFLTYFQNEAQLDKSGLPSDRFFAERPEGSVSTLKIQRTQQEDSAVYLCASSDRLAIYNEQFFGPGTRLTVL.

The chain links TRBV18 to TRBJ2-1; no clear D gene. Germline V lookup: CDR1 KGHSH, CDR2 LQKENI. The V and J ends lost 3 bases and 7 bases respectively, with 7 bases between them. The CDR3 consists of 12 residues. DNA for the CDR3: TGTGCCAGCTCACCTGTTACAAATGAGCAGTTCTTC. This translates into CASSPVTNEQFF.

This clonotype was recorded at least ten times. The chain uses TRBV7-2 and TRBJ2-7; a weak D match, TRBD1 (6 bases). This CDR3 is 14 amino acids long. Germline values: CDR1 SGHTA, CDR2 FQGNSA. The V gene lost 7 bases and the J gene lost 3 bases, with 16 bases spanning the gap. CDR3: CASTLGAGDYEQYF. DNA of the CDR3: TGTGCCAGCACCCTAGGGGCAGGGGACTACGAGCAGTACTTC.

The sample holds a few counts of this clonotype. This chain uses TRBV7-9 with TRBJ2-1; 7 bases align to TRBD1. Germline V gives CDR1 SEHNR, CDR2 FQNEAQ (reference sequence). Trimming removed 5 bases from V and 2 bases from J; junction bases left unmatched: 6. The CDR3 sequence is 15 residues long. The DNA for the CDR3 is TGTGCCAGCAGCCCCGGGACAGATCCCTACAATGAGCAGTTCTTC. Translation gives CASSPGTDPYNEQFF.

This clonotype was counted ten times or more. V gene TRBV12-3 or TRBV12-4 combines with J gene TRBJ2-4; 10 bases match TRBD2. J was trimmed by 6 bases and V by 8 bases; bases with no gene match: 7. The CDR3 runs to 14 residues. The CDR3 coding sequence is TGTGCCAGCGGAGCGGGAGGGCCTGGAAACATTCAGTACTTC. Its protein is CASGAGGPGNIQYF.

This clonotype was seen repeatedly, ten times or more. The chain has TRBV20-1 and TRBJ1-5; the D is unclear. Trimming shortened V by 3 bases and J by 1 base, and 10 bases separated the two germline ends. CDR3 length equals 14 residues. The germline V gene encodes CDR1 DFQATT and CDR2 SNEGSKA (reference sequence). CDR3 sequence reads: CSASEIYSNQPQHF. The CDR3 DNA sequence: TGCAGTGCTAGCGAGATTTACAGCAATCAGCCCCAGCATTTT.

The rearrangement links TRBV28 to TRBJ1-4, with D unclear. The germline V gene has CDR1 MDHEN and CDR2 SYDVKM. CDR3 length: 12 residues. V lost 11 bases, J lost 5 bases, and 12 bases lay in between. The CDR3 is CASTVGNEKLFF. CDR3 sequence (DNA): TGTGCCTCCACTGTAGGGAATGAAAAACTGTTTTTT. Complete variable domain (other parts from reference TRBV28 and TRBJ1-4): DVKVTQSSRYLVKRTGEKVFLECVQDMDHENMFWYRQDPGLGLRLIYFSYDVKMKEKGDIPEGYSVSREKKERFSLILESASTNQTSMYLCASTVGNEKLFFGSGTQLSVL.

This clonotype turned up a few times. The chain has TRBV7-9 and TRBJ1-4; no reliable D call. This CDR3 comprises 15 residues. Germline V CDR1 and CDR2: SEHNR, FQNEAQ (reference sequence). V lost 0 bases to trimming and J lost 8 bases, with 13 bases between them. The CDR3 protein is CASSLAQFTAEKLFF. Written as DNA, the CDR3 is TGTGCCAGCAGCTTAGCGCAATTTACAGCCGAAAAACTGTTTTTT.

This clonotype was counted at least ten times. The chain joins TRBV7-2 to TRBJ2-2, with unresolved D. V was pared by 7 bases and J by 0 bases, with 9 bases between. The germline V gene has CDR1 SGHTA and CDR2 FQGNSA. The CDR3 sequence is 14 residues long. CDR3 amino acids: CASTRLSNTGELFF. The CDR3 region has the DNA TGTGCCAGCACGAGGTTATCGAACACCGGGGAGCTGTTTTTT.

This clonotype showed up many times. The J gene is TRBJ1-1, the V gene TRBV5-1; a weak D match, TRBD1 (5 bases). Per the germline V gene, CDR1 is SGHRS and CDR2 is YFSETQ. This CDR3 has 16 residues. Trimming cost V 3 bases and J 1 base, with 16 bases left between them. CDR3 coding DNA: TGCGCCAGCAGCTGGGGACCTACGGGAAAGAACACTGAAGCTTTCTTT. It specifies CASSWGPTGKNTEAFF.